This is a list of T cell receptor beta chains from one sample in a study of T cells in Graves' hyperthyroidism and ophthalmopathy. TCRdb recomputed calls from the multiplex PCR reads with MiXCR, one row per CDR3 protein. The repertoire holds about 690,000 distinct CDR3 sequences, with around 16% as singletons. The sample taken for sequencing was blood. These receptors all stem from a middle-aged man with Graves' hyperthyroidism. Each CDR3 is given with its conserved first and last residue. D genes are given only for firm matches. The size entry is marked missing in some rows and otherwise reads once, few, many or a size class.

>TRBD1|TRBV7-2|few|TRBJ2-5
CASRLGQSKTQYF
TGTGCCAGCAGGTTGGGACAGAGTAAGACCCAGTACTTC
>.|TRBV20-1|many|TRBJ2-7
CSVSPLTGDPYEQYF
TGCAGTGTTTCCCCTCTTACGGGGGACCCCTACGAGCAGTACTTC
>.|TRBV30|.|TRBJ1-6
CAWSFDRQPLHF
TGTGCCTGGAGTTTCGACAGGCAACCCCTCCACTTT
>.|TRBV6-1|many|TRBJ2-2
CASTNRDGNTGELFF
TGTGCCAGCACCAACCGGGACGGGAACACCGGGGAGCTGTTTTTT
>.|TRBV20-1|.|TRBJ2-1
CSARNRDSYNEQFF
TGCAGTGCTAGGAACAGGGATTCCTACAATGAGCAGTTCTTC
>.|TRBV20-1|.|TRBJ2-7
CNAARFAAVTYEQYF
TGCAATGCTGCTCGTTTTGCAGCGGTGACCTACGAGCAGTACTTC
>TRBD2|TRBV7-9|.|TRBJ2-5
CASSHSGRGQETQYF
TGTGCCAGCAGCCACAGCGGGAGGGGTCAAGAGACCCAGTACTTC
>TRBD2|TRBV30|few|TRBJ2-2
CAWSAGDLRTGELFF
TGTGCCTGGAGCGCGGGGGACTTGAGGACCGGGGAGCTGTTTTTT
>TRBD2|TRBV7-2|many|TRBJ2-3
CASSLGPGLAVSYTDTQYF
TGTGCCAGCAGCTTAGGCCCGGGACTAGCGGTCTCTTACACAGATACGCAGTATTTT
>.|TRBV7-2|.|TRBJ2-1
CASSLDRSSHNEQFF
TGTGCCAGCAGCTTAGACCGAAGCTCCCACAATGAGCAGTTCTTC
>.|TRBV6-5|many|TRBJ2-2
CASSYYVRVPGELFF
TGTGCCAGCAGTTACTACGTCAGGGTCCCCGGGGAGCTGTTTTTT
>.|TRBV18|.|TRBJ1-1
CASSPGLGSTGGTEAFF
TGTGCCAGCTCACCAGGCTTAGGTTCCACAGGCGGAACTGAAGCTTTCTTT
>.|TRBV2|many|TRBJ1-1
CASSVRQMNTEAFF
TGTGCCAGCAGTGTGAGACAGATGAACACTGAAGCTTTCTTT
>.|TRBV2|many|TRBJ1-6
CASSERGASSYNSPLHF
TGTGCCAGCAGTGAAAGGGGGGCGAGCTCCTATAATTCACCCCTCCACTTT
>TRBD1|TRBV27|many|TRBJ1-2
CASSYTGTGNPGYTF
TGTGCCAGCAGTTACACCGGGACAGGGAACCCTGGCTACACCTTC
>TRBD2|TRBV2|many|TRBJ2-7
CASRDLAEYEQYF
TGTGCCAGCAGGGATCTAGCGGAGTACGAGCAGTACTTC
>.|TRBV12-3/TRBV12-4|many|TRBJ1-5
CASSLFEREPQHF
TGTGCCAGCAGTTTATTTGAGAGGGAGCCCCAGCATTTT
>TRBD1|TRBV20-1|many|TRBJ2-5
CSARDLGQGGETQYF
TGCAGTGCTAGAGACCTGGGACAGGGGGGAGAGACCCAGTACTTC
>.|TRBV27|few|TRBJ2-7
CASRWVGAENYEQYF
TGTGCCAGCAGGTGGGTGGGGGCCGAAAACTACGAGCAGTACTTC
>TRBD1|TRBV6-2/TRBV6-3|.|TRBJ2-7
CASSQSPGTGAFEQYF
TGTGCCAGCAGTCAAAGTCCTGGGACAGGGGCTTTCGAGCAGTACTTC
>.|TRBV10-3|many|TRBJ1-1
CAISDRSTEAFF
TGTGCCATCAGTGACAGGAGTACTGAAGCTTTCTTT